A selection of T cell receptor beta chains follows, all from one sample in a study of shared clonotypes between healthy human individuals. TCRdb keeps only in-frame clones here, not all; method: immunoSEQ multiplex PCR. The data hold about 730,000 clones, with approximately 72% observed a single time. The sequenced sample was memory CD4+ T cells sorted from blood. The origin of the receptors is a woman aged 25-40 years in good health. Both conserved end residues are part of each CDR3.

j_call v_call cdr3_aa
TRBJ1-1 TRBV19 CASTPDGMNIEAFF
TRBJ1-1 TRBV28 CASSFQGLAEAFF
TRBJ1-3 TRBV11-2 CASSFTGSGNTIYF
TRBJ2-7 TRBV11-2 CASSLDLDGRSYEQYF
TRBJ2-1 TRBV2 CASSGRNNEQFF
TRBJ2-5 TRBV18 CASSRGDKETQYF
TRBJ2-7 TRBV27 CASSFRLAGRSYEQYF
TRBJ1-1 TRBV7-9 CASSRTGKAEAFF
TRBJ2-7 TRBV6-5 CASTAGGQYF
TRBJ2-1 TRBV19 CASSIDVGASYNEQFF
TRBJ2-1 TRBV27 CASSLSWSNNEQFF
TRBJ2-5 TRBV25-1 CASSPPGLAETQYF
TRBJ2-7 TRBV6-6 CASSYKPGQEYEQYF
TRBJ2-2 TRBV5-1 CASSNYRSNTGELFF
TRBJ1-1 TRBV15 CATSRRGGGTEAFF
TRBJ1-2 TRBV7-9 CASSSGTGGYYGYTF
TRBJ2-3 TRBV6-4 CASSLSPTSGGLTDTQYF
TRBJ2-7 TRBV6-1 CASSKTSGFSYEQYF
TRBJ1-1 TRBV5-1 CASSLVGGNTEAFF
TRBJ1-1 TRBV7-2 CASSSQRDTEAFF
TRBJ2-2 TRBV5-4 CASSLFGSRDGELFF
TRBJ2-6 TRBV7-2 CASSPPRGNPGGANVLTF
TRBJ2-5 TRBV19 CASSTGQGAFETQYF
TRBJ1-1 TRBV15 CATSRADSLNTEAFF
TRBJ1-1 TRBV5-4 CASSFLSEAFF
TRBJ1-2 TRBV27 CASSSYRVDGYTF
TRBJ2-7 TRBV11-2 CASSLEVGRYEQYF
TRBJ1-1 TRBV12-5 CASGLVLGREGTEAFF
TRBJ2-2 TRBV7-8 CASRTGFGLLAGELFF
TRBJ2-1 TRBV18 CASSPPSGAGGYNEQFF
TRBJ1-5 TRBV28 CASFKQIDQPQHF
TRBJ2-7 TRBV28 CASSTPGQGPPEQYF
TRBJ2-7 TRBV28 CASSRGGQASSYEQYF
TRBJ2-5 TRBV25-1 CASSEEALAGAETQYF
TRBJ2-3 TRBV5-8 CASILTGVFGVDTQYF
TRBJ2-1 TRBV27 CASSFTTLSPSYNEQFF
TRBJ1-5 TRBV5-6 CASSFNRGRQPQHF